A selection of T cell receptor beta chains follows, all from one sample in a study of monozygotic twins with inflammatory bowel disease. No DNA is given; TCRdb re-called the 5' RACE reads and lists each CDR3 protein once. The sample totals over 200,000 distinct CDR3 sequences. The sequenced sample was blood. These TCRs come from a human donor with ulcerative colitis or Crohn's disease, or a healthy co-twin of an affected twin (not recorded which). Both conserved end residues are part of each CDR3. The order of the fields is J gene, V gene, CDR3 protein.

J gene: TRBJ2-4; V gene: TRBV5-1; CDR3 protein: CASRDSPKNIQYF
J gene: TRBJ2-3; V gene: TRBV18; CDR3 protein: CASSPTGRGDTQYF
J gene: TRBJ1-5; V gene: TRBV27; CDR3 protein: CASSSYSGNQPQHF
J gene: TRBJ2-1; V gene: TRBV4-3; CDR3 protein: CASSWGTGDNEQFF
J gene: TRBJ2-1; V gene: TRBV20-1; CDR3 protein: CSARDPKRGRNEQFF
J gene: TRBJ2-3; V gene: TRBV18; CDR3 protein: CASSRNIIAARSTDTQYF
J gene: TRBJ2-2; V gene: TRBV5-1; CDR3 protein: CASSFRGVNTGELFF
J gene: TRBJ1-1; V gene: TRBV7-2; CDR3 protein: CASSLDTRNTEAFF
J gene: TRBJ2-7; V gene: TRBV7-9; CDR3 protein: CASSRRVDEQYF
J gene: TRBJ1-2; V gene: TRBV7-8; CDR3 protein: CASSLSFQGRANYGYTF
J gene: TRBJ1-2; V gene: TRBV11-2; CDR3 protein: CASSLGPGARLLNYGYTF
J gene: TRBJ1-2; V gene: TRBV5-1; CDR3 protein: CASSLNPGQGSYGYTF
J gene: TRBJ2-7; V gene: TRBV7-3; CDR3 protein: CASSSWTGVAYEQYF
J gene: TRBJ2-3; V gene: TRBV15; CDR3 protein: CATGQGGDTDTQYF
J gene: TRBJ1-1; V gene: TRBV2; CDR3 protein: CASSEKDRDSAFF